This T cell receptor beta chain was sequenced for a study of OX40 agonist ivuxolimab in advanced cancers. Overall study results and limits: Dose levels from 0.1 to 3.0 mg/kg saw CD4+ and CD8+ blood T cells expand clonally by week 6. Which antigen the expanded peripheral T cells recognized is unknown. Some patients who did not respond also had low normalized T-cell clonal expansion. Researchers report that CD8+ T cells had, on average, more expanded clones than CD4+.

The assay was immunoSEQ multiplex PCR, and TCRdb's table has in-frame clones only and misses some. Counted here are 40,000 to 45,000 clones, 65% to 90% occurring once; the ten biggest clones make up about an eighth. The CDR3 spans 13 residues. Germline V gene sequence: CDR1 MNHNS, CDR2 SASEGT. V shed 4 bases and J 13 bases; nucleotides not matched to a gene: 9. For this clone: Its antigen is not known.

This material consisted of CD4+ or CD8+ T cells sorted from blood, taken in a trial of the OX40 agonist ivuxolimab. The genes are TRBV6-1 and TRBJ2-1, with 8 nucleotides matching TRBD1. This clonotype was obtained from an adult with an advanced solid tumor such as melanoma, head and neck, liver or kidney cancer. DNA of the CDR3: TGTGCCAGCAGTGTTGGACAGGGTCAGGCACAGTTCTTC. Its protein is CASSVGQGQAQFF.